Following are 10 T cell receptor beta chains from one sample sequenced in a study of monozygotic twins with cystic fibrosis. Assay used: immunoSEQ multiplex PCR; TCRdb lists only in-frame clones, some missing. The top ten clones hold roughly 0.62% of a sample with about 17,000 clones, about 96% of them seen once. The sequencing input was blood. The receptors derive from a girl aged 2-9 years with cystic fibrosis.

The CDR3 region is CASRLTGGGYTF. CDR3 nucleotide sequence: TGTGCCAGCAGGTTGACAGGGGGTGGCTACACCTTC. This chain joins TRBV5-6 and TRBJ1-2, with 9 nucleotides matching TRBD1. CDR1 SGHDT and CDR2 YYEEEE come from the germline V gene. Germline trimming cut 5 bases from V and 7 bases from J; bases unmatched to any gene: 3. The CDR3 sequence is 12 residues long.

The V call is TRBV13, the J call TRBJ1-2, with D perhaps matching TRBD1 (6 bases). The CDR3 sequence is 14 residues long. V was pared by 4 bases and J by 5 bases, with 14 bases between. Germline V gene lookup returns CDR1 PRHDT and CDR2 FYEKMQ (reference sequence). Here the CDR3 DNA reads TGTGCCAGCAGCTACAGGGAGCCAGGGTATGGCTACACCTTC. This codes for CASSYREPGYGYTF.

The chain couples TRBV4-1 to TRBJ2-7; 15 bases are shared with TRBD2. Trimming at V came to 1 base and at J to 4 bases, leaving 11 bases not matched to a gene. This CDR3 is built from 19 residues. Per the germline V gene, CDR1 is MGHRA and CDR2 is YSYEKL. The DNA for the CDR3 is TGCGCCAGCAGCCAAGGTTTAAGGACTAGCGGGGGGGCCGGGTACGAGCAGTACTTC. Its protein is CASSQGLRTSGGAGYEQYF.

The chain is built from TRBV5-1 and TRBJ1-2; the D gene is possibly TRBD1 (6 bases). CDR3 size: 15 residues. V shed 0 bases and J shed 3 bases, with 12 bases lying between them. Germline V gene sequence: CDR1 SGHRS, CDR2 YFSETQ. The CDR3 DNA reads as TGCGCCAGCAGCTTGGGGACAGCGAGTGACTATGGCTACACCTTC. Protein product: CASSLGTASDYGYTF.

The chain is built from TRBV6-5 and TRBJ2-2; D is unresolved. CDR1 is MNHEY and CDR2 is SVGAGI in the germline V gene. Trimming cost V 0 bases and J 4 bases, with 3 bases left between them. The CDR3 contains 13 residues. The CDR3 spells CASSYSLTGELFF. The CDR3 nucleotides are TGTGCCAGCAGTTACTCACTCACCGGGGAGCTGTTTTTT.

The chain joins TRBV10-1 to TRBJ2-2, with no clear D. The CDR3 runs to 15 residues. Trimming left V 2 bases short and J 1 base short, with 8 bases between. Germline V lookup: CDR1 WNHNN, CDR2 SYGVQD (reference sequence). CDR3 DNA sequence: TGCGCCAGCAGTGAGACAGCCTTGAACACCGGGGAGCTGTTTTTT. It translates to CASSETALNTGELFF.

The chain carries TRBV5-4 and TRBJ1-1; D unclear. This CDR3 is built from 13 residues. Trimming cost V 0 bases and J 3 bases, with 6 bases left between them. CDR1 is SGHNT, CDR2 YYREEE, per germline (reference sequence). The CDR3 sequence: CASSLVTYTEAFF. DNA for the CDR3: TGTGCCAGCAGCTTGGTGACCTACACTGAAGCTTTCTTT.

V is TRBV4-1 and J is TRBJ2-5; 9 nucleotides match TRBD2. Germline CDR1 and CDR2: MGHRA and YSYEKL. This CDR3 region has 17 residues. After removal of 0 bases from V and 1 base from J, the junction contained 6 bases not matched to a gene. CDR3 amino acids: CASSQERRRGGQETQYF. CDR3 nucleotides: TGCGCCAGCAGCCAAGAGAGAAGGCGGGGGGGCCAAGAGACCCAGTACTTC.

V usage is TRBV19 and J usage is TRBJ2-5; TRBD2 aligns across 10 bases. Germline trimming cut 4 bases from V and 2 bases from J; bases unmatched to any gene: 4. This CDR3 comprises 15 residues. Germline loops: CDR1 LNHDA, CDR2 SQIVND (reference sequence). This chain's CDR3 is CASSNVAGGQETQYF. The CDR3, as DNA: TGTGCCAGTAGTAACGTAGCGGGGGGACAAGAGACCCAGTACTTC.

V usage is TRBV6-5 and J usage is TRBJ1-6; no clear D. Germline values: CDR1 MNHEY, CDR2 SVGAGI. CDR3 size: 15 residues. V dropped 3 bases and J dropped 5 bases, with 11 bases sitting between them. The CDR3 spells CASSYFTPDNSPLHF. CDR3 DNA: TGTGCCAGCAGTTATTTCACACCTGATAATTCACCCCTCCACTTT.